This T cell receptor (beta chain) was captured in a study of technical replicates of blood from several donors. Sequencing used immunoSEQ multiplex PCR; TCRdb keeps in-frame clones, though not all of them. Among some 74,000 clones listed, 95% were seen once. The sample taken for sequencing was T cells isolated from PBMCs. The sequence was obtained from a human donor in good health.

The CDR3 loop is CASSLPGQGTDTQYF. DNA for the CDR3: TGTGCCAGCAGCTTGCCGGGACAGGGAACAGATACGCAGTATTTT. The genes are TRBV5-6 and TRBJ2-3; 9 bases align to TRBD1. The CDR3 has 15 amino acids. CDR1 and CDR2 from the germline V gene are SGHDT and YYEEEE. V was pared by 1 base and J by 3 bases, with 3 bases of the junction left unmatched.